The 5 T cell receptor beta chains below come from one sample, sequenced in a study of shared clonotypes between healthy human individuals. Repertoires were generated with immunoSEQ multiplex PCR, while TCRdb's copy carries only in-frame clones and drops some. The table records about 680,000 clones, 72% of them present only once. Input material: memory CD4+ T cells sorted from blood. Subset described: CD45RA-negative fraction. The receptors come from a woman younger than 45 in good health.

CDR3 sequence (DNA): TGTGCCAGCAGCTTTAACGCAGGGGGCCGGTTGGAGAATGAGCAGTTCTTC. Amino acid sequence: CASSFNAGGRLENEQFF. This sequence joins TRBV7-2 and TRBJ2-1, with 8 bases aligning to TRBD1. Germline V gene data show CDR1 as SGHTA and CDR2 as FQGNSA. The CDR3 is made up of 17 amino acids. V gave up 3 bases and J gave up 7 bases; unmatched junction bases: 14. Variable domain in full (rest from reference TRBV7-2 and TRBJ2-1): GAGVSQSPSNKVTEKGKDVELRCDPISGHTALYWYRQSLGQGLEFLIYFQGNSAPDKSGLPSDRFSAERTGGSVSTLTIQRTQQEDSAVYLCASSFNAGGRLENEQFFGPGTRLTVL.

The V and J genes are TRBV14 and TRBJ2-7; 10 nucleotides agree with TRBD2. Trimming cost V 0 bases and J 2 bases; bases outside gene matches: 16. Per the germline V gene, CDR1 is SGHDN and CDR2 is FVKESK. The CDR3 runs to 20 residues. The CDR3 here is CASSQDPLSLAGVLTYEQYF. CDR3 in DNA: TGTGCCAGCAGCCAAGATCCATTATCGCTAGCGGGAGTCCTAACCTACGAGCAGTACTTC.

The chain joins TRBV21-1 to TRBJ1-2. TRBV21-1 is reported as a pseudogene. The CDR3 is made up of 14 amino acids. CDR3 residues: CASSKGVADRGYTF. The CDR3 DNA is TGTGCCAGCAGCAAAGGGGTGGCAGATCGGGGCTACACCTTC.

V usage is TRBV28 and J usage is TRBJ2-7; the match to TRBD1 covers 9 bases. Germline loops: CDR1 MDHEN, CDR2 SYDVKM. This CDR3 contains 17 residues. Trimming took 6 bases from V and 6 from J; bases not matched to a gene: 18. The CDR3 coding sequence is TGTGCCAGCAGACCGCATACCCCGGGACAGGGATTGGGCGAGCAGTACTTC. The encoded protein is CASRPHTPGQGLGEQYF. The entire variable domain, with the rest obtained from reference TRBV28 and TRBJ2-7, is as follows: DVKVTQSSRYLVKRTGEKVFLECVQDMDHENMFWYRQDPGLGLRLIYFSYDVKMKEKGDIPEGYSVSREKKERFSLILESASTNQTSMYLCASRPHTPGQGLGEQYFGPGTRLTVT.

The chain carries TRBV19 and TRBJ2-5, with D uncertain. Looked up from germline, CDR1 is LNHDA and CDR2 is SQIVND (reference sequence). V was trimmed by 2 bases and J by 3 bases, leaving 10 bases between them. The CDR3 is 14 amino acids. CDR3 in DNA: TGTGCCAGTAGTATAAGCAAGGCGGAAGAGACCCAGTACTTC. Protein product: CASSISKAEETQYF. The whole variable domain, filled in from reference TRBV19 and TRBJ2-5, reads DGGITQSPKYLFRKEGQNVTLSCEQNLNHDAMYWYRQDPGQGLRLIYYSQIVNDFQKGDIAEGYSVSREKKESFPLTVTSAQKNPTAFYLCASSISKAEETQYFGPGTRLLVL.